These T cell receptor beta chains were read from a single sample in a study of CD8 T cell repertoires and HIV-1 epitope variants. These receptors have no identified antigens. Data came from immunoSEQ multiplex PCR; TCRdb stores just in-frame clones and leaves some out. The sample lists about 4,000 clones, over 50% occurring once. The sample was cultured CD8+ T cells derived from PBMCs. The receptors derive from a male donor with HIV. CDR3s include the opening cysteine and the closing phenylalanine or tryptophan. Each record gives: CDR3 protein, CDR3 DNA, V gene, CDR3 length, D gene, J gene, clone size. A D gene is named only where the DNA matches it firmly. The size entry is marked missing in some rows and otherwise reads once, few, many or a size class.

cdr3_aa: CASSPGRGLGETQYF
cdr3_nt: TGTGCCAGCAGCCCGGGGAGGGGGCTGGGGGAGACCCAGTACTTC
v_call: TRBV5-6
cdr3_length: 15
d_call: NA
j_call: TRBJ2-5
clone_size: once

cdr3_aa: CASSFGLAVLGNTGELFF
cdr3_nt: TGTGCCAGCAGTTTTGGGCTAGCGGTTCTCGGCAACACCGGGGAGCTGTTTTTT
v_call: TRBV27
cdr3_length: 18
d_call: TRBD2
j_call: TRBJ2-2
clone_size: NA

cdr3_aa: CASSPAQGYEQYF
cdr3_nt: TGTGCCAGCAGCCCCGCACAGGGATACGAGCAGTACTTC
v_call: TRBV11-2
cdr3_length: 13
d_call: NA
j_call: TRBJ2-7
clone_size: NA

cdr3_aa: CASADGGAAYNEQFF
cdr3_nt: TGTGCTAGTGCCGACGGGGGGGCCGCCTACAATGAGCAGTTCTTC
v_call: TRBV12-5
cdr3_length: 15
d_call: TRBD2
j_call: TRBJ2-1
clone_size: NA

cdr3_aa: CASSQDNQGSYEQYF
cdr3_nt: TGCGCCAGCAGCCAAGATAACCAAGGTTCCTACGAGCAGTACTTC
v_call: TRBV4-1
cdr3_length: 15
d_call: NA
j_call: TRBJ2-7
clone_size: NA

cdr3_aa: CASSPSTGTYEQYF
cdr3_nt: TGTGCCAGCAGCCCTTCAACAGGGACCTACGAGCAGTACTTC
v_call: TRBV7-2
cdr3_length: 14
d_call: NA
j_call: TRBJ2-7
clone_size: NA

cdr3_aa: CASDAGSWVGGELFF
cdr3_nt: TGTGCCAGCGACGCCGGTAGCTGGGTGGGCGGGGAGCTGTTTTTT
v_call: TRBV6-1
cdr3_length: 15
d_call: NA
j_call: TRBJ2-2
clone_size: NA

cdr3_aa: CASSLRGYQETQYF
cdr3_nt: TGTGCCAGCAGCTTAAGAGGGTACCAAGAGACCCAGTACTTC
v_call: TRBV11-3
cdr3_length: 14
d_call: NA
j_call: TRBJ2-5
clone_size: NA

cdr3_aa: CASNLPPGSNTDTQYF
cdr3_nt: TGTGCCAGCAACCTCCCCCCGGGATCAAACACAGATACGCAGTATTTT
v_call: TRBV28
cdr3_length: 16
d_call: NA
j_call: TRBJ2-3
clone_size: NA

cdr3_aa: CASSLAGTEAFF
cdr3_nt: TGTGCCAGCAGCTTAGCGGGGACTGAAGCTTTCTTT
v_call: TRBV7-9
cdr3_length: 12
d_call: NA
j_call: TRBJ1-1
clone_size: NA

cdr3_aa: CASSSHYQETQYF
cdr3_nt: TGTGCCAGCAGTTCCCACTACCAAGAGACCCAGTACTTC
v_call: TRBV28
cdr3_length: 13
d_call: NA
j_call: TRBJ2-5
clone_size: NA

cdr3_aa: CASSNFGTGAGGYTF
cdr3_nt: TGCGCCAGCAGTAACTTCGGGACAGGGGCCGGTGGCTACACCTTC
v_call: TRBV6-5
cdr3_length: 15
d_call: TRBD1
j_call: TRBJ1-2
clone_size: NA

cdr3_aa: CASSLVVTGGSWGTEAFF
cdr3_nt: TGTGCCAGCAGCTTAGTCGTGACAGGGGGGTCTTGGGGCACTGAAGCTTTCTTT
v_call: TRBV11-2
cdr3_length: 18
d_call: TRBD1
j_call: TRBJ1-1
clone_size: NA

cdr3_aa: CAISEDRYNEQFF
cdr3_nt: TGTGCCATCAGTGAGGACCGGTACAATGAGCAGTTCTTC
v_call: TRBV10-3
cdr3_length: 13
d_call: NA
j_call: TRBJ2-1
clone_size: NA

cdr3_aa: CASGQYATNEKLFF
cdr3_nt: TGTGCCAGCGGGCAGTATGCAACTAATGAAAAACTGTTTTTT
v_call: TRBV2
cdr3_length: 14
d_call: NA
j_call: TRBJ1-4
clone_size: NA

cdr3_aa: CASSLEGLDRVYGYTF
cdr3_nt: TGTGCCAGCAGCCTAGAGGGGTTGGACAGGGTCTATGGCTACACCTTC
v_call: TRBV13
cdr3_length: 16
d_call: TRBD1
j_call: TRBJ1-2
clone_size: NA

cdr3_aa: CASSDKGETGELFF
cdr3_nt: TGTGCCAGCAGTGACAAGGGGGAGACCGGGGAGCTGTTTTTT
v_call: TRBV6-1
cdr3_length: 14
d_call: NA
j_call: TRBJ2-2
clone_size: few

cdr3_aa: CVGTEAFF
cdr3_nt: TGTGTGGGCACTGAAGCTTTCTTT
v_call: TRBV12-5
cdr3_length: 8
d_call: NA
j_call: TRBJ1-1
clone_size: few

cdr3_aa: CASSESRGYGYTF
cdr3_nt: TGTGCCAGCAGTGAAAGTAGGGGGTATGGCTACACCTTC
v_call: TRBV25-1
cdr3_length: 13
d_call: NA
j_call: TRBJ1-2
clone_size: few

cdr3_aa: CASSEGVGQPQHF
cdr3_nt: TGTGCCAGCAGTGAGGGAGTTGGGCAGCCCCAGCATTTT
v_call: TRBV27
cdr3_length: 13
d_call: NA
j_call: TRBJ1-5
clone_size: NA

cdr3_aa: CASSPSDRTTGELFF
cdr3_nt: TGTGCCAGCAGCCCGTCAGACAGGACGACCGGGGAGCTGTTTTTT
v_call: TRBV5-6
cdr3_length: 15
d_call: NA
j_call: TRBJ2-2
clone_size: NA

cdr3_aa: CASSPYGTTLTYEQYF
cdr3_nt: TGCGCCAGCAGCCCCTATGGGACTACCCTGACCTACGAGCAGTACTTC
v_call: TRBV5-1
cdr3_length: 16
d_call: TRBD2
j_call: TRBJ2-7
clone_size: NA

cdr3_aa: CASSAGSNQPQHF
cdr3_nt: TGTGCCAGCAGTGCAGGGAGCAATCAGCCCCAGCATTTT
v_call: TRBV9
cdr3_length: 13
d_call: NA
j_call: TRBJ1-5
clone_size: few

cdr3_aa: CASSPKYESNTEAFF
cdr3_nt: TGTGCCAGCAGCCCTAAGTATGAGAGTAACACTGAAGCTTTCTTT
v_call: TRBV7-2
cdr3_length: 15
d_call: NA
j_call: TRBJ1-1
clone_size: NA

cdr3_aa: CAWSLGQGVYEQYF
cdr3_nt: TGTGCCTGGAGCCTGGGACAGGGGGTCTACGAGCAGTACTTC
v_call: TRBV30
cdr3_length: 14
d_call: TRBD1
j_call: TRBJ2-7
clone_size: NA

cdr3_aa: CATRHIRREWVLAGPISYEQYF
cdr3_nt: TGTGCCACCAGACATATTAGAAGGGAGTGGGTACTAGCGGGACCTATCTCCTACGAGCAGTACTTC
v_call: TRBV27
cdr3_length: 22
d_call: TRBD2
j_call: TRBJ2-7
clone_size: NA

cdr3_aa: CASAPGQIVSGANVLTF
cdr3_nt: TGTGCCAGCGCCCCGGGACAGATCGTCTCTGGGGCCAACGTCCTGACTTTC
v_call: TRBV11-2
cdr3_length: 17
d_call: TRBD1
j_call: TRBJ2-6
clone_size: NA

cdr3_aa: CASSFFFYRGPNQPQHF
cdr3_nt: TGTGCCAGCAGCTTTTTCTTTTACAGGGGTCCCAATCAGCCCCAGCATTTT
v_call: TRBV7-3
cdr3_length: 17
d_call: TRBD1
j_call: TRBJ1-5
clone_size: NA

cdr3_aa: CASSPVQGSSGNTIYF
cdr3_nt: TGTGCCAGTAGCCCAGTACAGGGAAGCTCTGGAAACACCATATATTTT
v_call: TRBV19
cdr3_length: 16
d_call: NA
j_call: TRBJ1-3
clone_size: NA

cdr3_aa: CASRAGTQPQHF
cdr3_nt: TGTGCCAGCAGAGCGGGGACTCAGCCCCAGCATTTT
v_call: TRBV7-4
cdr3_length: 12
d_call: NA
j_call: TRBJ1-5
clone_size: NA

cdr3_aa: CASSPEGYSNQPQHF
cdr3_nt: TGTGCCAGCAGCCCCGAGGGCTATAGCAATCAGCCCCAGCATTTT
v_call: TRBV7-2
cdr3_length: 15
d_call: NA
j_call: TRBJ1-5
clone_size: NA

cdr3_aa: CASSPLAAGSNEKLFF
cdr3_nt: TGTGCCAGCAGTCCCCTAGCGGCAGGGTCTAATGAAAAACTGTTTTTT
v_call: TRBV27
cdr3_length: 16
d_call: NA
j_call: TRBJ1-4
clone_size: medium-sized

cdr3_aa: CASSQDPVELDYGYTF
cdr3_nt: TGCGCCAGCAGCCAAGATCCCGTCGAACTCGACTATGGCTACACCTTC
v_call: TRBV5-8
cdr3_length: 16
d_call: NA
j_call: TRBJ1-2
clone_size: once

cdr3_aa: CASSQGRGADTQYF
cdr3_nt: TGCGCCAGCAGCCAAGGACGGGGGGCAGATACGCAGTATTTT
v_call: TRBV4-3
cdr3_length: 14
d_call: TRBD2
j_call: TRBJ2-3
clone_size: NA

cdr3_aa: CASSLELGGGTEAFF
cdr3_nt: TGCGCCAGCAGCTTGGAGTTAGGGGGAGGCACTGAAGCTTTCTTT
v_call: TRBV5-1
cdr3_length: 15
d_call: NA
j_call: TRBJ1-1
clone_size: NA

cdr3_aa: CASMAGELFF
cdr3_nt: TGTGCCAGTATGGCGGGGGAGCTGTTTTTT
v_call: TRBV19
cdr3_length: 10
d_call: NA
j_call: TRBJ2-2
clone_size: NA

cdr3_aa: CASSIGTGGSDEQYF
cdr3_nt: TGTGCCAGTAGTATTGGGACAGGGGGCTCGGACGAGCAGTACTTC
v_call: TRBV19
cdr3_length: 15
d_call: TRBD1
j_call: TRBJ2-7
clone_size: NA

cdr3_aa: CASSPTGIFNYGYTF
cdr3_nt: TGTGCCAGCAGCCCTACAGGGATCTTTAACTATGGCTACACCTTC
v_call: TRBV5-4
cdr3_length: 15
d_call: NA
j_call: TRBJ1-2
clone_size: few

cdr3_aa: CASSLYLAGGYEQYF
cdr3_nt: TGTGCCAGCAGTTTATACCTAGCGGGGGGCTACGAGCAGTACTTC
v_call: TRBV27
cdr3_length: 15
d_call: TRBD2
j_call: TRBJ2-7
clone_size: few

cdr3_aa: CASSDLQLSYEQYF
cdr3_nt: TGTGCCAGCAGTGATCTGCAGCTTAGCTACGAGCAGTACTTC
v_call: TRBV2
cdr3_length: 14
d_call: NA
j_call: TRBJ2-7
clone_size: NA

cdr3_aa: CASSLGLGGRYEQYF
cdr3_nt: TGTGCCAGCAGTTTAGGGCTCGGCGGGAGGTACGAGCAGTACTTC
v_call: TRBV27
cdr3_length: 15
d_call: TRBD2
j_call: TRBJ2-7
clone_size: NA

cdr3_aa: CASRRLGTGPHEQYF
cdr3_nt: TGCGCCAGCAGGCGACTGGGGACAGGACCCCACGAGCAGTACTTC
v_call: TRBV5-1
cdr3_length: 15
d_call: TRBD1
j_call: TRBJ2-7
clone_size: NA

cdr3_aa: CASSQAGGEQFF
cdr3_nt: TGTGCCAGCAGCCAAGCGGGGGGTGAGCAGTTCTTC
v_call: TRBV4-2
cdr3_length: 12
d_call: TRBD2
j_call: TRBJ2-1
clone_size: NA

cdr3_aa: CASSLSPGLLSYNEQFF
cdr3_nt: TGTGCCAGCAGTTTATCACCAGGGCTTCTCTCCTACAATGAGCAGTTCTTC
v_call: TRBV27
cdr3_length: 17
d_call: NA
j_call: TRBJ2-1
clone_size: NA

cdr3_aa: CASSLGDSGRGGYTF
cdr3_nt: TGTGCCAGCAGCCTAGGGGACAGCGGGAGGGGTGGCTACACCTTC
v_call: TRBV11-2
cdr3_length: 15
d_call: TRBD1
j_call: TRBJ1-2
clone_size: NA

cdr3_aa: CASSPTGGRDEQYF
cdr3_nt: TGTGCCAGCAGCCCTACAGGCGGGCGGGACGAGCAGTACTTC
v_call: TRBV7-2
cdr3_length: 14
d_call: NA
j_call: TRBJ2-7
clone_size: NA

cdr3_aa: CASSLTRDSSYEQYF
cdr3_nt: TGTGCCAGCAGCTTAACCCGGGACTCCTCCTACGAGCAGTACTTC
v_call: TRBV7-2
cdr3_length: 15
d_call: NA
j_call: TRBJ2-7
clone_size: once

cdr3_aa: CASSPGQHTEAFF
cdr3_nt: TGTGCCAGTAGCCCGGGACAACACACTGAAGCTTTCTTT
v_call: TRBV19
cdr3_length: 13
d_call: NA
j_call: TRBJ1-1
clone_size: NA

cdr3_aa: CASSWGQGDTEAFF
cdr3_nt: TGTGCCAGCAGCTGGGGACAGGGGGACACTGAAGCTTTCTTT
v_call: TRBV7-6
cdr3_length: 14
d_call: TRBD1
j_call: TRBJ1-1
clone_size: NA

cdr3_aa: CASSQGASNSYEQYF
cdr3_nt: TGTGCCAGCAGCCAAGGCGCCAGTAACTCCTACGAGCAGTACTTC
v_call: TRBV4-2
cdr3_length: 15
d_call: NA
j_call: TRBJ2-7
clone_size: NA

cdr3_aa: CASSPDRTPYNEQFF
cdr3_nt: TGTGCCAGCAGTCCAGACAGAACTCCCTACAATGAGCAGTTCTTC
v_call: TRBV6-5
cdr3_length: 15
d_call: NA
j_call: TRBJ2-1
clone_size: once

cdr3_aa: CASSRGFGHYGYTF
cdr3_nt: TGTGCCAGCAGTCGGGGATTTGGGCACTATGGCTACACCTTC
v_call: TRBV28
cdr3_length: 14
d_call: NA
j_call: TRBJ1-2
clone_size: NA

cdr3_aa: CASSLGGYSYNEQFF
cdr3_nt: TGTGCCAGCAGTCTCGGGGGGTACTCCTACAATGAGCAGTTCTTC
v_call: TRBV27
cdr3_length: 15
d_call: TRBD2
j_call: TRBJ2-1
clone_size: NA

cdr3_aa: CASSFLTSGSTDTQYF
cdr3_nt: TGTGCCAGCAGTTTCCTGACTAGCGGGAGCACAGATACGCAGTATTTT
v_call: TRBV27
cdr3_length: 16
d_call: TRBD2
j_call: TRBJ2-3
clone_size: NA

cdr3_aa: CASSLRPNQPQHF
cdr3_nt: TGTGCCAGCAGCTTACGGCCTAATCAGCCCCAGCATTTT
v_call: TRBV7-2
cdr3_length: 13
d_call: NA
j_call: TRBJ1-5
clone_size: few

cdr3_aa: CASSQGGGSEAFF
cdr3_nt: TGTGCCAGCAGCCAGGGGGGCGGATCTGAAGCTTTCTTT
v_call: TRBV7-2
cdr3_length: 13
d_call: TRBD1
j_call: TRBJ1-1
clone_size: few

cdr3_aa: CASSHSANTGELFF
cdr3_nt: TGCGCCAGCAGCCACTCAGCGAACACCGGGGAGCTGTTTTTT
v_call: TRBV4-1
cdr3_length: 14
d_call: NA
j_call: TRBJ2-2
clone_size: NA

cdr3_aa: CASSHRGQVGHEQYF
cdr3_nt: TGTGCCAGCAGCCACAGGGGGCAAGTTGGCCACGAGCAGTACTTC
v_call: TRBV28
cdr3_length: 15
d_call: TRBD1
j_call: TRBJ2-7
clone_size: NA

cdr3_aa: CATSRDLAGGSYEQYF
cdr3_nt: TGTGCCACCAGCAGAGATCTAGCGGGAGGATCCTACGAGCAGTACTTC
v_call: TRBV15
cdr3_length: 16
d_call: TRBD2
j_call: TRBJ2-7
clone_size: NA